The sequence of this TCR beta chain was determined in a study of siplizumab effects on memory and regulatory T cells. Per germline, CDR1 SGHRS and CDR2 YFSETQ. V shed 4 bases and J 2 bases; nucleotides not matched to a gene: 7. The CDR3 has 15 residues. Details on this clone: What it recognizes is unknown.

The study's findings and limits: There appeared to be greater diversity in naive T cells than in memory cells, and naive T cells seemed major contributors to the alloresponse. Assignment to unstimulated subsets succeeded for only a minor fraction of the alloreactive clones. Significant reduction of alloreactive sequences traceable to unstimulated CD4+ memory cells was observed with siplizumab.

Assay: immunoSEQ multiplex PCR; the TCRdb copy retains only in-frame clones and omits some. The sample records fewer than 120,000 clones, 80% to 95% being singletons. The clonotype comes from a human donor in good health. The material sequenced was CD4+ T cells sorted from blood. The chain carries TRBV5-1 and TRBJ1-1, with 8 bases matching TRBD1. The CDR3 reads CASSARTGPNTEAFF. As DNA, the CDR3 is TGCGCCAGCAGCGCCAGGACAGGGCCCAACACTGAAGCTTTCTTT.